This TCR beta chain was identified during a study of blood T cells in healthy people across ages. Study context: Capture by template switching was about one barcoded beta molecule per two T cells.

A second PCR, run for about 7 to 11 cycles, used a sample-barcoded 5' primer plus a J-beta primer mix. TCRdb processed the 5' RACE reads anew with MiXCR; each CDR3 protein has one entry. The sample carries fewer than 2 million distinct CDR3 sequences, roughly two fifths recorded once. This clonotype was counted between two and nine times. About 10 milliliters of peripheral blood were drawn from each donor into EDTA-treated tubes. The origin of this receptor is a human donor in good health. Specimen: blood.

The CDR3 region has the DNA TGTGCCAGCAGCCCTGGTGAGTGGGCCTACGAGCAGTACTTC. Encoded protein: CASSPGEWAYEQYF. The genes are TRBV28 and TRBJ2-7; no firm D call. CDR3 length: 14 amino acids. Per the germline V gene, CDR1 is MDHEN and CDR2 is SYDVKM. V was trimmed by 6 bases and J by 2 bases, leaving 14 bases between them.